The rows below give T cell receptor beta chains drawn from one sample of a study of CD8 T cells in Susac syndrome. TCRdb redid the calling of the immunoSEQ multiplex PCR reads with MiXCR, one entry per CDR3 protein. Of under 200,000 distinct CDR3 sequences listed, roughly 95% are singletons. Material for sequencing was CD8+ T cells from PBMCs. Receptors originate from a human donor with multiple sclerosis. Both conserved end residues are part of each CDR3. The order of the fields is D gene, clone size, J gene, V gene, CDR3 protein, CDR3 DNA. A D gene is named only where the DNA matches it firmly. The size of a clone is reported for some rows only, either as once, few or many, or as a class for expanded clones.

>NA|NA|TRBJ2-3|TRBV20-1
CSARDTLGGANTQYF
TGCAGTGCTAGAGACACCCTTGGGGGGGCCAATACGCAGTATTTT
>TRBD2|NA|TRBJ2-4|TRBV7-2
CASSLNEREGHENIQYF
TGTGCCAGCAGCTTAAATGAGCGGGAGGGCCACGAAAACATTCAGTACTTC
>NA|NA|TRBJ2-6|TRBV20-1
CSARGRLAAVLTF
TGCAGTGCTAGAGGACGCCTAGCCGCCGTCCTGACTTTC
>TRBD2|NA|TRBJ2-1|TRBV29-1
CSVEGLAGNKKHSYNEQFF
TGCAGCGTTGAAGGTCTAGCGGGCAACAAAAAACACTCCTACAATGAGCAGTTCTTC
>NA|once|TRBJ2-1|TRBV19
CASSIGSGMVQFF
TGTGCCAGTAGTATAGGTAGCGGTATGGTTCAGTTCTTC
>NA|NA|TRBJ1-6|TRBV4-2
CASSQDPILHF
TGTGCCAGCAGCCAAGATCCGATACTCCACTTT
>TRBD1|NA|TRBJ1-4|TRBV29-1
CSVEVVGDRAFPNEKLFF
TGCAGCGTTGAAGTGGTCGGGGACAGGGCGTTTCCTAATGAAAAACTGTTTTTT
>NA|NA|TRBJ1-5|TRBV4-1
CASSQAFQGWNQPQHF
TGCGCCAGCAGCCAAGCGTTCCAGGGTTGGAATCAGCCCCAGCATTTT
>NA|NA|TRBJ1-2|TRBV29-1
CSGLTVSNYGYTF
TGCAGCGGCCTGACAGTCTCTAACTATGGCTACACCTTC
>NA|once|TRBJ1-2|TRBV29-1
CSVNIEGVHYGYTF
TGCAGCGTGAACATTGAGGGGGTTCACTATGGCTACACCTTC
>NA|NA|TRBJ2-2|TRBV27
CASSLASAGELFF
TGTGCCAGCAGTTTAGCGTCGGCCGGGGAGCTGTTTTTT
>NA|NA|TRBJ2-1|TRBV2
CASSAQGEGYDEQFF
TGTGCCAGCAGTGCACAGGGAGAAGGGTACGATGAGCAGTTCTTC
>NA|NA|TRBJ1-1|TRBV23-1
CASSQESPLGNTEAFF
TGCGCCAGCAGTCAAGAGTCGCCATTAGGGAACACTGAAGCTTTCTTT
>TRBD2|NA|TRBJ2-7|TRBV20-1
CSARSGGGSEQYF
TGCAGTGCTAGGTCGGGAGGGGGATCTGAGCAGTACTTC
>TRBD1|NA|TRBJ2-7|TRBV27
CASSPRGLEQYF
TGTGCCAGCAGTCCCAGGGGGCTTGAGCAGTACTTC
>NA|NA|TRBJ1-2|TRBV27
CASGGSRYGYTF
TGTGCCAGCGGGGGGTCGAGATATGGCTACACCTTC
>TRBD1|NA|TRBJ2-5|TRBV27
CASSKQGVEETQYF
TGTGCCAGCAGCAAACAGGGGGTTGAAGAGACCCAGTACTTC
>NA|NA|TRBJ1-1|TRBV9
CASTARPNTEAFF
TGTGCCAGCACGGCCCGGCCGAACACTGAAGCTTTCTTT
>NA|NA|TRBJ2-1|TRBV30
CALRGGQPYNEQFF
TGTGCCTTAAGGGGGGGCCAACCCTACAATGAGCAGTTCTTC
>NA|NA|TRBJ2-7|TRBV6-1
CASSEIGQGPYEQYF
TGTGCCAGCAGTGAAATCGGTCAGGGACCGTACGAGCAGTACTTC
>NA|NA|TRBJ2-7|TRBV7-9
CASSPIYEQYF
TGTGCCAGCAGTCCCATCTACGAGCAGTACTTC
>NA|NA|TRBJ1-2|TRBV25-1
CASSEPGTFYGYTF
TGTGCCAGCAGTGAACCCGGGACTTTCTATGGCTACACCTTC
>NA|NA|TRBJ1-2|TRBV29-1
CSVSRLFGYTF
TGCAGCGTTAGCCGGCTATTCGGCTACACCTTC
>NA|once|TRBJ2-5|TRBV5-1
CASSLWIEQETQYF
TGCGCCAGCAGCTTGTGGATAGAACAAGAGACCCAGTACTTC
>TRBD2|NA|TRBJ2-1|TRBV30
CAWSIEALAGEYNEQFF
TGTGCCTGGAGTATCGAAGCCCTAGCGGGAGAGTACAATGAGCAGTTCTTC
>NA|NA|TRBJ2-7|TRBV28
CASRDSDGAYEQYF
TGTGCCAGCAGAGACTCGGACGGGGCCTACGAGCAGTACTTC
>NA|once|TRBJ2-5|TRBV9
CASSVLPGVKETQYF
TGTGCCAGCAGCGTACTCCCTGGGGTAAAGGAGACCCAGTACTTC
>NA|NA|TRBJ1-5|TRBV4-1
CASSQDRHRCNQPQHF
TGCGCCAGCAGCCAAGATCGTCACAGGTGCAATCAGCCCCAGCATTTT
>TRBD2|NA|TRBJ2-5|TRBV9
CASSAGAGGLQETQYF
TGTGCCAGCAGCGCAGGAGCGGGAGGGCTCCAAGAGACCCAGTACTTC
>TRBD2|NA|TRBJ2-5|TRBV29-1
CSVEGASGIQETQYF
TGCAGCGTTGAAGGGGCTAGCGGGATACAAGAGACCCAGTACTTC
>NA|NA|TRBJ2-7|TRBV9
CASSDGTLSEQYF
TGTGCCAGCAGCGACGGAACCCTATCCGAGCAGTACTTC
>TRBD1|NA|TRBJ2-7|TRBV20-1
CSASETGTGVEQYF
TGCAGTGCTAGCGAAACCGGGACAGGGGTCGAGCAGTACTTC
>TRBD2|NA|TRBJ2-7|TRBV28
CASRLSGSSPYEQYF
TGTGCCAGCAGACTTAGCGGGAGCTCTCCCTACGAGCAGTACTTC
>NA|NA|TRBJ2-1|TRBV20-1
CSASLFDQPYNEQFF
TGCAGTGCTAGTCTCTTCGACCAACCCTACAATGAGCAGTTCTTC
>NA|NA|TRBJ2-7|TRBV5-6
CASSPQSVGEQYF
TGTGCCAGCAGTCCACAGTCCGTTGGAGAGCAGTACTTC
>NA|NA|TRBJ1-1|TRBV19
CASRDQGYGFDTEAFF
TGTGCCAGTAGGGATCAGGGTTACGGCTTCGACACTGAAGCTTTCTTT
>NA|NA|TRBJ2-3|TRBV5-1
CASSFLGLGQYF
TGCGCCAGCAGCTTTTTAGGACTCGGGCAGTATTTT
>NA|once|TRBJ1-2|TRBV6-6
CASSGTLTELHYGYTF
TGTGCCAGCAGTGGTACCCTGACAGAGCTCCACTATGGCTACACCTTC
>NA|NA|TRBJ2-7|TRBV15
CATSRGVSYEQYF
TGTGCCACCAGCAGAGGTGTTTCCTACGAGCAGTACTTC
>TRBD2|NA|TRBJ2-1|TRBV29-1
CSVVPSGGIEQFF
TGCAGCGTTGTGCCTAGCGGGGGGATCGAGCAGTTCTTC
>NA|NA|TRBJ2-5|TRBV27
CASALFAGQETQYF
TGTGCCAGCGCCCTCTTCGCCGGTCAAGAGACCCAGTACTTC
>TRBD1|NA|TRBJ2-7|TRBV29-1
CSGLDRTNYEQYF
TGCAGCGGTCTGGACAGGACAAACTACGAGCAGTACTTC
>NA|once|TRBJ2-7|TRBV20-1
CSAMIPHGRGTYEQYF
TGCAGTGCTATGATCCCCCACGGAAGAGGTACCTACGAGCAGTACTTC
>TRBD2|NA|TRBJ2-7|TRBV4-1
CASSQDPGVRGRAYEQYF
TGCGCCAGCAGCCAAGACCCAGGGGTTCGCGGGAGGGCGTACGAGCAGTACTTC
>NA|NA|TRBJ2-7|TRBV20-1
CSARQENYYEQYF
TGCAGTGCTAGACAGGAGAATTACTACGAGCAGTACTTC
>NA|NA|TRBJ2-1|TRBV7-6
CASSLNSFNEQFF
TGTGCCAGCAGCTTAAATAGTTTCAATGAGCAGTTCTTC
>TRBD2|NA|TRBJ2-1|TRBV11-1
CASSSSLFAGGRNEQFF
TGTGCCAGCAGCTCAAGCCTCTTCGCGGGGGGGAGAAATGAGCAGTTCTTC